A selection of T cell receptor beta chains follows, all from one sample in a study of cytomegalovirus exposure and HLA in healthy donors. Profiling relied on immunoSEQ multiplex PCR, and the TCRdb table lists in-frame clones only, not all of them. The table lists 100,000 to 150,000 clones, around 82% of them singletons, with roughly 10% in the top ten. Sample: PBMCs. The origin of the receptors is a man aged 30 to 39 in good health and CMV-seropositive. CDR3s include the opening cysteine and the closing phenylalanine or tryptophan. A D gene is named only where the DNA matches it firmly. Part of the rows lack a size; the others show once, few, many or a class for expanded clones.

d_call j_call clone_size v_call cdr3_nt cdr3_aa
TRBD2 TRBJ2-1 NA TRBV5-1 TGCGCCAGCAGCTCCCGACTAGCTGGGAATGAGCAGTTCTTC CASSSRLAGNEQFF
TRBD1 TRBJ1-5 NA TRBV7-2 TGTGCCAGCAGCTCGGGGGACAGAAATCAGCCCCAGCATTTT CASSSGDRNQPQHF
TRBD2 TRBJ2-1 few TRBV4-1 TGCGCCAGCAGCCAAGATTGGGAGGGAGCGGGAGGAAACAATGAGCAGTTCTTC CASSQDWEGAGGNNEQFF
NA TRBJ2-5 NA TRBV28 TGTGCCAGCAGTGGCAGGGTTAGTGAAGAGACCCAGTACTTC CASSGRVSEETQYF
NA TRBJ2-7 NA TRBV28 TGTGCCACACAGGGATACTCCTACGAGCAGTACTTC CATQGYSYEQYF
NA TRBJ1-3 NA TRBV7-9 TGTGCCAGCAGCGTCCGGGACATCTCTGGAAACACCATATATTTT CASSVRDISGNTIYF
TRBD2 TRBJ2-3 NA TRBV5-1 TGCGCCAGCAGCTCTACGGGACTAGCGGGAGATACGCAGTATTTT CASSSTGLAGDTQYF
NA TRBJ2-1 once TRBV6-6 TGTGCCAGCAGCCTTGGACTAATCTACAATGAGCAGTTCTTC CASSLGLIYNEQFF
NA TRBJ2-5 NA TRBV5-1 TGCGCCAGCACCCTACAAGAGACCCAGTACTTC CASTLQETQYF
NA TRBJ2-5 NA TRBV28 TGTGCCAGCAGTTTATTCCCGCGCGAGACCCAGTACTTC CASSLFPRETQYF
TRBD2 TRBJ2-2 few TRBV30 TGTGCCTGGGATGCTCTAGCGGGAGGGCCGGTCGGGGAGCTGTTTTTT CAWDALAGGPVGELFF
TRBD1 TRBJ2-1 NA TRBV27 TGTGCCAGCAGTTTTACCCAGGGGGTTCAGGGCAATGAGCAGTTCTTC CASSFTQGVQGNEQFF
NA TRBJ2-5 once TRBV28 TGTGCCAGCAGGGCCACAGGCCTTCGAGAGACCCAGTACTTC CASRATGLRETQYF
NA TRBJ1-1 few TRBV20-1 TGCAGTGCCGGGTATGGCACTGAAGCTTTCTTT CSAGYGTEAFF
TRBD1 TRBJ2-7 NA TRBV5-4 TGTGCCAGCAGCTTGGCCTCCGGGACAGGATATTACGAGCAGTACTTC CASSLASGTGYYEQYF
TRBD2 TRBJ2-1 NA TRBV10-1 TGCGCCAGCAGCCCCCTTTTAAGGACTAGTGACGATGAGCAGTTCTTC CASSPLLRTSDDEQFF